The clone carrying this T cell receptor (beta chain) showed up just once. These data are taken from a study of blood T cell repertoires in COVID-19. Study-level information: The cDNA or gDNA used as material had been derived from T cells, B-cell-depleted T cells, or PBMCs.

Methods used by the authors: It was from reference gene primer amplification that nucleated cell counts were estimated. The method was immunoSEQ multiplex PCR; TCRdb's version includes in-frame clones alone and lacks a portion of them. V, J and clone size are those of that table, while D and trimming were read from the DNA. The table includes around 160,000 clones, about nine tenths detected once. The CDR3 covers 14 residues. Deletions cut 6 bases from V and 4 bases from J, with 13 bases between. Looked up from germline, CDR1 is KGHSH and CDR2 is LQKENI. The chain uses TRBV18 and TRBJ2-1; weak D call: TRBD2 (5 bases). Sequencing used peripheral blood. This TCR came from a young man with acute or convalescent COVID-19. Here the CDR3 reads CASSTAGAYNEQFF. For the CDR3, the DNA is TGTGCCAGCTCGACGGCGGGCGCATACAATGAGCAGTTCTTC.